A single T cell receptor beta chain is shown here with its context. Original analysis: From reference gene primer amplification, estimates of nucleated cell counts were derived. The data were produced by immunoSEQ multiplex PCR, yet TCRdb's version contains in-frame clones alone and is incomplete. The V and J calls and clone size are taken from that table; D and trimming were inferred from the DNA. The sample lists roughly 50,000 clones; 82% were seen once. Germline V gene sequence: CDR1 ENHRY, CDR2 SYGVKD. This CDR3 contains 12 residues. Trimming left V 6 bases short and J 5 bases short, with 8 bases between. The data were taken from a study of blood T cell repertoires in COVID-19. Study-wide background: Collection of acute and convalescent COVID-19 samples took place in the United States, Italy and Spain. Nucleic acid was either cDNA or gDNA, and it came from T cells, B-cell-depleted T cells, or PBMCs.

The chain employs TRBV10-3 and TRBJ2-1; perhaps TRBD1 as D (6 bases). The clonotype originates from a man aged 35 to 55 with acute or convalescent COVID-19. Sample: peripheral blood. CDR3 sequence (DNA): TGTGCCATCAGATACAGGGACAATGAGCAGTTCTTC. Residues: CAIRYRDNEQFF.